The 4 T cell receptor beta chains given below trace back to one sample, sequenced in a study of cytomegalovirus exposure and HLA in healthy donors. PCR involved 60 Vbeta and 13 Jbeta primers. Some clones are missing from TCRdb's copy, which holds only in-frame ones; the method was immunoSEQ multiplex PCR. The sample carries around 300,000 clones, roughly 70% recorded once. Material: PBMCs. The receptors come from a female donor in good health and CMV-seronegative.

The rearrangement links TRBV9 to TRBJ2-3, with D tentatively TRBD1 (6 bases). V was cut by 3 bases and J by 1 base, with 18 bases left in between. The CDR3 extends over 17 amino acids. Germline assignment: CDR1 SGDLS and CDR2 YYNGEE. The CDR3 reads CASSESPVTGGTDTQYF. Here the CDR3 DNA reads TGTGCCAGCAGCGAATCCCCCGTGACAGGTGGCACAGATACGCAGTATTTT.

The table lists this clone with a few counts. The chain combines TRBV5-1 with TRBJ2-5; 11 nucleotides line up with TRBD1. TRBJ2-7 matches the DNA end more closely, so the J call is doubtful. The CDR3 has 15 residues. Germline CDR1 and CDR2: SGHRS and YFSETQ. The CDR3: CASSLGQGEFYEQYF. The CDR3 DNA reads TGCGCCAGCAGCCTGGGACAGGGGGAGTTCTACGAGCAGTACTTC.

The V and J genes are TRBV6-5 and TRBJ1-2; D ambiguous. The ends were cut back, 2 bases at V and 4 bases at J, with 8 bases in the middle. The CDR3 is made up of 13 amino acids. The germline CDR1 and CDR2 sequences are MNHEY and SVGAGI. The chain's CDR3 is CASSYGLAYGYTF. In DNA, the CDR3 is TGTGCCAGCAGTTACGGACTGGCCTATGGCTACACCTTC.

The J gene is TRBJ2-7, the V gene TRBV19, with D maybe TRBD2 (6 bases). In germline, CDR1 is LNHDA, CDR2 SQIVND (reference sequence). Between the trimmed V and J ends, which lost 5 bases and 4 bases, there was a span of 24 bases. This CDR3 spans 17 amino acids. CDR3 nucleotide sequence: TGTGCCAGTAGTTATAGACACGGAGGGTCCCTTCCGTACGAGCAGTACTTC. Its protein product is CASSYRHGGSLPYEQYF.